Presented here are 10 T cell receptor beta chains from one specimen sequenced in a study of CD8 T cells in ankylosing spondylitis. TCRdb re-derived calls from the 5' RACE reads in MiXCR, one entry per CDR3 protein. The sample includes approximately 340,000 distinct CDR3 sequences, 14% to 15% of them seen just once. What was sequenced was blood, either unsorted or a sorted T cell fraction (not recorded which). Every receptor here comes from a male donor with ankylosing spondylitis or in good health (not recorded which).

V is TRBV3-1 and J is TRBJ2-2; D possibly corresponds to TRBD2 (6 bases). This CDR3 is built from 16 residues. Germline lookup yields CDR1 LGHDT and CDR2 YNNKEL (reference sequence). V was cut by 0 bases and J by 2 bases, with 10 bases left in between. The chain's CDR3 is CASSQEIGLNTGELFF. The CDR3 coding sequence is TGTGCCAGCAGCCAAGAAATCGGACTAAACACCGGGGAGCTGTTTTTT.

There are a few counts of this clonotype. The gene calls are TRBV19 and TRBJ1-2, with 9 bases fitting TRBD1. Germline trimming cut 7 bases from V and 4 bases from J; bases unmatched to any gene: 7. CDR3 length: 14 amino acids. Looked up from germline, CDR1 is LNHDA and CDR2 is SQIVND (reference sequence). This CDR3 reads CASTRDRAVYGYTF. The CDR3 DNA reads as TGTGCCAGTACTCGGGACAGGGCCGTCTATGGCTACACCTTC.

The V gene is TRBV6-1, the J gene TRBJ2-4; 7 nucleotides agree with TRBD2. V dropped 5 bases and J dropped 0; count of bases not matched to a gene: 7. This CDR3 has 16 amino acids. The V gene's germline CDR1 is MNHNS and CDR2 SASEGT. The CDR3 here is CASSPAGELAKNIQYF. CDR3 sequence (DNA): TGTGCCAGCAGTCCGGCGGGGGAGCTAGCCAAAAACATTCAGTACTTC.

J is TRBJ2-7 and V is TRBV7-9; D unresolved. Germline V lookup: CDR1 SEHNR, CDR2 FQNEAQ (reference sequence). This CDR3 contains 15 residues. With 1 base removed from V and 6 bases from J, the gap between germline ends came to 16 bases. For the CDR3, the DNA is TGTGCCAGCAGCTTAGGGGCCCGTTTGGGCAGCGAGCAGTACTTC. Encoded protein: CASSLGARLGSEQYF.

This clonotype came up once. The V call is TRBV10-1, the J call TRBJ2-5; 10 positions match TRBD2. Germline values: CDR1 WNHNN, CDR2 SYGVQD (reference sequence). The V segment lost 3 bases and the J segment 7 bases; nucleotides outside the gene matches: 11. The CDR3 consists of 16 residues. CDR3 region: CASSDGLAEPRWTQYF. The CDR3 DNA sequence: TGCGCCAGCAGTGACGGACTAGCGGAGCCCCGTTGGACCCAGTACTTC.

The chain is built from TRBV4-2 and TRBJ2-1; 13 positions match TRBD2. Germline V gene data show CDR1 as LGHNA and CDR2 as YNFKEQ. The CDR3 has 19 amino acids. The J segment lost 7 bases and the V segment lost 4 bases, leaving 16 bases of the junction unmatched. CDR3 coding DNA: TGTGCCAGCAGCCCCCCCTTACTAGCGGGGGGGCCAGTAGTGAATGAGCAGTTCTTC. Its protein product is CASSPPLLAGGPVVNEQFF.

This clonotype was seen more than once but under ten times. The genes are TRBV5-1 and TRBJ1-2, with 7 bases lining up with TRBD1. There are 14 residues in the CDR3. Germline V lookup: CDR1 SGHRS, CDR2 YFSETQ. The V segment lost 4 bases and the J segment 5 bases; nucleotides outside the gene matches: 8. The CDR3 spells CASSLAQGRYGYTF. CDR3 nucleotides: TGCGCCAGCAGCCTGGCACAGGGGAGATATGGCTACACCTTC.

This clonotype has just a few counts. This chain links TRBV6-5 with TRBJ1-2; D gene unclear. Germline V gene lookup returns CDR1 MNHEY and CDR2 SVGAGI. Deletions cut 4 bases from V and 2 bases from J, with 8 bases between. The CDR3 consists of 13 residues. The chain's CDR3 is CASSLVRNYGYTF. CDR3 in DNA: TGTGCCAGCAGTTTAGTTCGCAACTATGGCTACACCTTC.

This clonotype turned up a few times. The chain has TRBV18 and TRBJ2-7; D uncertain. The CDR3 totals 12 residues. CDR1 KGHSH and CDR2 LQKENI come from the germline V gene. Trimming removed 3 bases at V and 4 bases at J, with 7 bases between. CDR3 sequence: CASSPEMYEQYF. CDR3 nucleotide sequence: TGTGCCAGCTCACCGGAAATGTACGAGCAGTACTTC.

V and J are TRBV28 and TRBJ2-5; 10 bases are shared with TRBD2. This CDR3 contains 15 residues. The J segment lost 7 bases and the V segment lost 5 bases, leaving 10 bases of the junction unmatched. Germline CDR1 and CDR2: MDHEN and SYDVKM. The CDR3 bases are TGTGCCAGCAGTCCCCCCGGGACTAGCGTCGGGACCCAGTACTTC. Protein sequence: CASSPPGTSVGTQYF.